This entry lists 25 T cell receptor beta chains sequenced from one sample in a study of cytomegalovirus exposure and HLA in healthy donors. PCR employed 60 Vbeta and 13 Jbeta primers. Here immunoSEQ multiplex PCR was the method, and the copy in TCRdb shows in-frame clones only, minus some. The profile shows 150,000 to 200,000 clones, roughly 77% of them singletons. Sequencing was performed on PBMCs. These receptors all stem from a woman under 40 in good health and CMV-seropositive.

This clone was counted only a few times. The chain carries TRBV2 and TRBJ2-7; 10 bases agree with TRBD2. Germline trimming cut 6 bases from V and 0 bases from J; bases unmatched to any gene: 14. The CDR3 is 18 amino acids. The V gene's germline CDR1 is SNHLY and CDR2 FYNNEI. The CDR3: CASSVPSGGLLSSYEQYF. The DNA of the CDR3 is TGTGCCAGCAGCGTTCCTAGCGGGGGCCTACTAAGCTCCTACGAGCAGTACTTC.

The chain combines TRBV19 with TRBJ2-1; 7 bases line up with TRBD1. The CDR3 is made up of 15 amino acids. Trimming at V came to 4 bases and at J to 6 bases, leaving 9 bases not matched to a gene. Per germline, CDR1 LNHDA and CDR2 SQIVND (reference sequence). For the CDR3, the DNA is TGTGCCAGTAGTACGACAGGGAGAGGCTTCAATGAGCAGTTCTTC. As protein: CASSTTGRGFNEQFF.

The CDR3 DNA sequence: TGTGCCAGCAGTTCCCCGGACAGGGGGCTGCCTGAAGCTTTCTTT. This gives the protein CASSSPDRGLPEAFF. The V call is TRBV27, the J call TRBJ1-1; the match to TRBD1 covers 11 bases. Losses at the gene ends were 4 bases for V and 6 bases for J; bases not matched to a gene: 7. The CDR3 has 15 amino acids. Germline V lookup: CDR1 MNHEY, CDR2 SMNVEV (reference sequence).

The J gene is TRBJ2-6, the V gene TRBV18, with 9 bases aligning to TRBD1. V was clipped by 6 bases and J by 3 bases; unmatched bases: 6. The CDR3 runs 16 residues. The germline gives CDR1 KGHSH, CDR2 LQKENI. This chain's CDR3 is CASSPGTGNGANVLTF. CDR3 DNA: TGTGCCAGCTCCCCCGGGACAGGGAATGGGGCCAACGTCCTGACTTTC.

The chain is built from TRBV7-6 and TRBJ2-7, with unresolved D. The length of the CDR3 is 13 residues. The V and J ends lost 0 bases and 3 bases respectively, with 6 bases between them. The germline V gene encodes CDR1 SGHVS and CDR2 FNYEAQ. CDR3 nucleotides: TGTGCCAGCAGCTTAGCGCTGAGCTACGAGCAGTACTTC. Protein product: CASSLALSYEQYF.

The CDR3 spells CASSQAGTGVYEQFF. The CDR3 DNA sequence: TGCGCCAGCAGCCAAGCCGGGACAGGGGTCTATGAGCAGTTCTTC. This chain links TRBV4-3 with TRBJ2-1; 10 bases align to TRBD1. Trimming at V came to 1 base and at J to 8 bases, leaving 5 bases not matched to a gene. The germline V gene encodes CDR1 LGHNA and CDR2 YSLEER. The CDR3 is made up of 15 amino acids.

This chain links TRBV28 with TRBJ2-3; no definite D call. The CDR3 length is 12 residues. V lost 4 bases, J lost 6 bases, and 8 bases lay in between. The germline V gene encodes CDR1 MDHEN and CDR2 SYDVKM. The CDR3 region is CASSSGSDTQYF. The CDR3 DNA reads as TGTGCCAGCAGTTCAGGATCGGATACGCAGTATTTT.

This clone was detected once. This chain connects TRBV7-2 to TRBJ2-3; weak D call: TRBD2 (5 bases). Per germline, CDR1 SGHTA and CDR2 FQGNSA. Trimming shortened V by 5 bases and J by 5 bases, and 14 bases separated the two germline ends. The CDR3 spans 14 residues. CDR3 amino acids: CASSGERREDTQYF. CDR3 DNA: TGTGCCAGCAGCGGGGAGAGAAGGGAAGATACGCAGTATTTT.

V and J are TRBV4-3 and TRBJ2-3, with TRBD1 identical over 9 bases. The CDR3 contains 14 residues. CDR1 LGHNA and CDR2 YSLEER come from the germline V gene. Trimming cost V 1 base and J 5 bases; bases outside gene matches: 1. The CDR3 DNA is TGCGCCAGCAGCCAAGGGACAGGGGAAGATACGCAGTATTTT. This sequence encodes CASSQGTGEDTQYF.

V is TRBV5-1 and J is TRBJ2-4; possible D gene TRBD1, 6 bases. Germline V gene data show CDR1 as SGHRS and CDR2 as YFSETQ. The CDR3 contains 14 residues. V lost 0 bases to trimming and J lost 4 bases, with 8 bases between them. In DNA form, the CDR3 reads TGCGCCAGCAGCTTGGGGCAGGGGAAAAACATTCAGTACTTC. This gives the protein CASSLGQGKNIQYF.

Only a few counts were recorded for this clone. The chain carries TRBV27 and TRBJ2-3; D remains unclear. Deletions cut 1 base from V and 5 bases from J, with 4 bases between. CDR3 size: 12 residues. CDR1 is MNHEY and CDR2 is SMNVEV in the germline V gene (reference sequence). The CDR3 DNA follows: TGTGCCAGCAGTTTATTCGGAGATACGCAGTATTTT. Translation gives CASSLFGDTQYF.

The chain has TRBV9 and TRBJ1-2; D unclear. V was cut by 4 bases and J by 3 bases, with 22 bases left in between. Germline CDR1 and CDR2: SGDLS and YYNGEE. The CDR3 totals 17 residues. The CDR3 spells CASSSNLGEGDDYGYTF. CDR3 DNA: TGTGCCAGCAGCTCTAACCTCGGGGAGGGAGACGACTATGGCTACACCTTC.

The CDR3 spells CASTSTVANYEQYF. The CDR3 DNA sequence: TGTGCCAGCACCTCGACAGTCGCGAACTACGAGCAGTACTTC. The gene calls are TRBV28 and TRBJ2-7, with D possibly TRBD1 on 5 matching bases. The CDR3 has 14 residues. Between the trimmed V and J ends, which lost 7 bases and 3 bases, there was a span of 16 bases. From germline, CDR1 is MDHEN and CDR2 SYDVKM.

This CDR3 reads CASSYGQGGFWGEKLFF. The CDR3 DNA reads TGTGCCAGCAGTTATGGACAGGGAGGTTTCTGGGGTGAAAAACTGTTTTTT. The chain uses TRBV11-2 and TRBJ1-4; 8 nucleotides align to TRBD1. CDR1 SGHAT and CDR2 FQNNGV come from the germline V gene. V lost 6 bases to trimming and J lost 7 bases; unmatched junction nucleotides: 16. The CDR3 is 17 residues long.

The chain carries TRBV10-3 and TRBJ2-7; D is possibly TRBD2 (5 bases). The V end lost 7 bases, the J end lost 1 base, and 11 bases lay between the germline ends. The CDR3 spans 13 residues. Germline CDR1 and CDR2: ENHRY and SYGVKD. As DNA, the CDR3 is TGTGCCATCAACCCGGGGAGATCCTACGAGCAGTACTTC. It codes for CAINPGRSYEQYF.

V and J are TRBV28 and TRBJ1-4, with a possible D match to TRBD1 (5 bases). The CDR3 is 14 amino acids. Germline V gene data show CDR1 as MDHEN and CDR2 as SYDVKM. V lost 6 bases, J lost 4 bases, and 12 bases lay in between. CDR3 loop: CASRDRGGNEKLFF. In DNA, the CDR3 is TGTGCCAGCAGGGACCGGGGGGGTAATGAAAAACTGTTTTTT.

The CDR3 DNA reads TGCGCCAGCAGTGAGTCGCGGGGGGCCCAACCCCTCGAGCAGTACTTC. Its protein product is CASSESRGAQPLEQYF. The chain employs TRBV10-2 and TRBJ2-7; 8 positions match TRBD2. J gave up 6 bases and V 0 bases, and 10 bases lay outside the gene matches. Germline values: CDR1 WSHSY, CDR2 SAAADI. CDR3 length equals 16 residues.

V is TRBV6-1 and J is TRBJ2-2, with D unclear. This CDR3 is built from 15 residues. CDR1 and CDR2 from the germline V gene are MNHNS and SASEGT. Trimming took off 6 bases at V and 6 bases at J, with 17 bases between the two ends. CDR3 nucleotide sequence: TGTGCCAGCAGGAACAGTGGCCCGCAGGCCGGGGAGCTGTTTTTT. Translation: CASRNSGPQAGELFF.

V usage is TRBV11-3 and J usage is TRBJ1-1, with a tentative D call TRBD1 (6 bases). Trimming stripped 5 bases from V and 8 bases from J, with 15 bases between. The CDR3 is 13 amino acids. Germline loops: CDR1 SGHNT, CDR2 YENEEA. The CDR3 protein is CASSLLSGAEAFF. CDR3 bases: TGTGCCAGCAGCCTATTGTCAGGGGCCGAAGCTTTCTTT.

This clone was observed once. The CDR3 sequence: CASSHPRRYEQYF. The CDR3 DNA is TGTGCCAGCAGCCACCCGCGGCGCTACGAGCAGTACTTC. The rearrangement links TRBV14 to TRBJ2-7; D remains unclear. This CDR3 is built from 13 residues. CDR1 is SGHDN and CDR2 is FVKESK in the germline V gene. V was clipped by 3 bases and J by 3 bases, with 9 bases between them.

The chain couples TRBV7-2 to TRBJ2-2; TRBD1 might be the D (5 bases). The V and J ends lost 5 bases and 0 bases respectively, with 22 bases between them. CDR3 size: 19 residues. Per the germline V gene, CDR1 is SGHTA and CDR2 is FQGNSA. CDR3 region: CASSSQRSRVSTNTGELFF. The CDR3 nucleotides read TGTGCCAGCAGCAGTCAAAGGAGCAGGGTGTCCACGAACACCGGGGAGCTGTTTTTT.

As for this clone: This specimen includes other DNA sequences encoding the same CDR3. The V call is TRBV5-1, the J call TRBJ2-7, with D possibly being TRBD2 (6 bases). The CDR3 loop spans 12 amino acids. V lost 0 bases and J lost 7, with 8 bases in between. Germline V gives CDR1 SGHRS, CDR2 YFSETQ. The CDR3 DNA follows: TGCGCCAGCAGCTTGGCCGGGGGAGAGCAGTACTTC. This encodes CASSLAGGEQYF.

This clone was recorded once. This sequence joins TRBV9 and TRBJ2-6, with 7 bases lining up with TRBD1. J gave up 0 bases and V 4 bases, and 10 bases lay outside the gene matches. The CDR3 is 18 amino acids. CDR1 and CDR2 (germline): SGDLS, YYNGEE. The CDR3 is CASSMPRTGPSGANVLTF. CDR3 nucleotides: TGTGCCAGCAGCATGCCGAGGACAGGACCCTCTGGGGCCAACGTCCTGACTTTC.

The J gene is TRBJ2-3, the V gene TRBV14; 12 nucleotides line up with TRBD2. Germline CDR1 and CDR2: SGHDN and FVKESK. This CDR3 comprises 17 residues. Trimming took 3 bases from V and 0 from J; bases not matched to a gene: 4. The CDR3 nucleotides read TGTGCCAGCAGCCATCCTAGCGGGGGGGGGAGCACAGATACGCAGTATTTT. This encodes CASSHPSGGGSTDTQYF. Full variable domain (outside the CDR3, taken from reference TRBV14 and TRBJ2-3): EAGVTQFPSHSVIEKGQTVTLRCDPISGHDNLYWYRRVMGKEIKFLLHFVKESKQDESGMPNNRFLAERTGGTYSTLKVQPAELEDSGVYFCASSHPSGGGSTDTQYFGPGTRLTVL.

This clone has only a few counts. This chain links TRBV2 with TRBJ2-7; 7 bases fit TRBD1. CDR1 SNHLY and CDR2 FYNNEI come from the germline V gene. The CDR3 is made up of 12 amino acids. V was pared by 6 bases and J by 7 bases, with 6 bases of the junction left unmatched. CDR3 nucleotides: TGTGCCAGCAGAGACAGGGCTCGGGAGCAGTACTTC. Its translation: CASRDRAREQYF.